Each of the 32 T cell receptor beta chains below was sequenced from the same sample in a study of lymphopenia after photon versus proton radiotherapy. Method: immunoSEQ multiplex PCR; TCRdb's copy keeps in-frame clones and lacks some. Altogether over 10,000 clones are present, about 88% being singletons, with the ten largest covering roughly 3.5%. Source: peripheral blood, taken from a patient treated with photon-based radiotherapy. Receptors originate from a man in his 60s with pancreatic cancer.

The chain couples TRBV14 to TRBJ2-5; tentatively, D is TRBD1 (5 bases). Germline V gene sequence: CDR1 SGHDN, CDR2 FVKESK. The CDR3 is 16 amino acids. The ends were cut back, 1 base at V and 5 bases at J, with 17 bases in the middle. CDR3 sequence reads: CASSQVFHRFGETQYF. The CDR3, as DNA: TGTGCCAGCAGCCAAGTCTTTCACAGGTTTGGGGAGACCCAGTACTTC. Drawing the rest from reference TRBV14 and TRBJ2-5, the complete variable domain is EAGVTQFPSHSVIEKGQTVTLRCDPISGHDNLYWYRRVMGKEIKFLLHFVKESKQDESGMPNNRFLAERTGGTYSTLKVQPAELEDSGVYFCASSQVFHRFGETQYFGPGTRLLVL.

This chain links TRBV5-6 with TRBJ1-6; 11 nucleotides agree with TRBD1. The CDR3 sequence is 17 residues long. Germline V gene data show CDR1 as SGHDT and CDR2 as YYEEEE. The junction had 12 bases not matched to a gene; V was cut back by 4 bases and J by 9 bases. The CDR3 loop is CASSLGTGGWNSSPLHF. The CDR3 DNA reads TGTGCCAGCAGCCTAGGGACAGGGGGTTGGAACAGTTCACCCCTCCACTTT.

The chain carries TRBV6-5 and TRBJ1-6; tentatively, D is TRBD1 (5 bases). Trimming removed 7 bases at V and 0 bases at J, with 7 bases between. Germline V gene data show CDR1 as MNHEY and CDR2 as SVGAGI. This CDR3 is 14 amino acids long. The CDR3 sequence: CASKGRSYNSPLHF. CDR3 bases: TGTGCCAGCAAGGGGCGCTCCTATAATTCACCCCTCCACTTT.

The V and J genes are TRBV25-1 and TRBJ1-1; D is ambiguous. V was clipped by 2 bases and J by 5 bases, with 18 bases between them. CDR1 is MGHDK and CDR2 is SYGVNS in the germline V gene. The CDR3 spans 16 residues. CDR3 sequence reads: CASSEIFSAGGTEAFF. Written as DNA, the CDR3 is TGTGCCAGCAGTGAAATTTTTTCCGCGGGAGGTACTGAAGCTTTCTTT. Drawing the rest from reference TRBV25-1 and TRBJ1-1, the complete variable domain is EADIYQTPRYLVIGTGKKITLECSQTMGHDKMYWYQQDPGMELHLIHYSYGVNSTEKGDLSSESTVSRIRTEHFPLTLESARPSHTSQYLCASSEIFSAGGTEAFFGQGTRLTVV.

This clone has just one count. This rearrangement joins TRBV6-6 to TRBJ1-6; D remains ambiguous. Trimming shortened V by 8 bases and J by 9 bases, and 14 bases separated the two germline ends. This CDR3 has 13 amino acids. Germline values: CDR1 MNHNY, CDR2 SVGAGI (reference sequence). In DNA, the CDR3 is TGTGCCAGCGGGAATAAGGGATTTTCACCCCTCCACTTT. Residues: CASGNKGFSPLHF.

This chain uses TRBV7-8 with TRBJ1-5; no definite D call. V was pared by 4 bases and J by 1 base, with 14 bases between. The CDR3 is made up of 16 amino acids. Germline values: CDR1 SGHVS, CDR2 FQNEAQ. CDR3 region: CASSSLGSLSNQPQHF. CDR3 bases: TGTGCCAGCAGCTCCCTGGGCAGTCTAAGCAATCAGCCCCAGCATTTT.

CDR3 sequence (DNA): TGTGCCAGCAGCCAAGTAGAGCGGGGGAGCCAAGAGACCCAGTACTTC. This encodes CASSQVERGSQETQYF. The chain couples TRBV4-2 to TRBJ2-5, with 8 nucleotides matching TRBD2. The CDR3 runs 16 residues. After removal of 1 base from V and 1 base from J, the junction contained 5 bases not matched to a gene. Germline V CDR1 and CDR2: LGHNA, YNFKEQ.

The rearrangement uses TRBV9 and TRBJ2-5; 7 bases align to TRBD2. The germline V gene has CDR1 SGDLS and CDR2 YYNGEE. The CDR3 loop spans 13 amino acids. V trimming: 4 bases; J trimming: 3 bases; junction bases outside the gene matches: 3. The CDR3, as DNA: TGTGCCAGCAGCAGGGGAGGGAAAGAGACCCAGTACTTC. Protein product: CASSRGGKETQYF.

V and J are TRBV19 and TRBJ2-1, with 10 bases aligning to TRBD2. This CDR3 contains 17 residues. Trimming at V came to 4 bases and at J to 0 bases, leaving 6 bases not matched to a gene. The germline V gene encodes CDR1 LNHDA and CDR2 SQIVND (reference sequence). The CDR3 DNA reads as TGTGCCAGTAGTACTACACTAGCGGGGAGCTCCTACAATGAGCAGTTCTTC. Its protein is CASSTTLAGSSYNEQFF.

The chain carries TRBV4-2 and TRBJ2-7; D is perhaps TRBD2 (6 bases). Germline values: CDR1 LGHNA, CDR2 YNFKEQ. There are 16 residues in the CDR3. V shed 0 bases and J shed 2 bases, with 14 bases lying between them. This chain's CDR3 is CASSQDSGEVTYEQYF. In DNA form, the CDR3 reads TGTGCCAGCAGCCAAGATTCGGGGGAAGTCACCTACGAGCAGTACTTC.

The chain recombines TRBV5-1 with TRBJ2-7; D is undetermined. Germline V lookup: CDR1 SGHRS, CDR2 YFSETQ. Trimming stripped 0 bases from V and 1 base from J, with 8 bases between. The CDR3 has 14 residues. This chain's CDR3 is CASSLVGTSYEQYF. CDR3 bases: TGCGCCAGCAGCTTGGTTGGCACTTCCTACGAGCAGTACTTC. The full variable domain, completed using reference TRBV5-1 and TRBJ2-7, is KAGVTQTPRYLIKTRGQQVTLSCSPISGHRSVSWYQQTPGQGLQFLFEYFSETQRNKGNFPGRFSGRQFSNSRSEMNVSTLELGDSALYLCASSLVGTSYEQYFGPGTRLTVT.

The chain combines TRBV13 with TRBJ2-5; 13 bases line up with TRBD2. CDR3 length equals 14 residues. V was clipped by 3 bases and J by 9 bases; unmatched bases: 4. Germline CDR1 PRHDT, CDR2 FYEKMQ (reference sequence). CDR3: CASSLVLAGGSQYF. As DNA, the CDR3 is TGTGCCAGCAGCTTGGTACTAGCGGGGGGGTCCCAGTACTTC.

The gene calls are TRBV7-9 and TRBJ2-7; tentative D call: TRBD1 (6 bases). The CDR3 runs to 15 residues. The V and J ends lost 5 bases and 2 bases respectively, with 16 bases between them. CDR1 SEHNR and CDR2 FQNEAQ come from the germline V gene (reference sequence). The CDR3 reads CASSAPGQSTYEQYF. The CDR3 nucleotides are TGTGCCAGCAGCGCTCCCGGACAGTCCACCTACGAGCAGTACTTC.

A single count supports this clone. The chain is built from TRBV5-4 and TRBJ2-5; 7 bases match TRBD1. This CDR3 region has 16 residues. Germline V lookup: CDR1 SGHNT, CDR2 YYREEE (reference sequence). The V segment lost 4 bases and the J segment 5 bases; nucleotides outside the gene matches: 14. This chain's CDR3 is CASSPPGDSQRETQYF. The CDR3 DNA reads TGTGCCAGCAGCCCACCCGGGGACAGCCAAAGGGAGACCCAGTACTTC.

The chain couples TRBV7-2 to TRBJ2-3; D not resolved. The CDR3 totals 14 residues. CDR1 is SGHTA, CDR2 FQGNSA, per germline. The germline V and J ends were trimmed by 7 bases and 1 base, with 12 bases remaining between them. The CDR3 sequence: CASNPVDGTDTQYF. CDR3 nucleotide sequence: TGTGCCAGCAACCCTGTGGATGGCACAGATACGCAGTATTTT.

For the CDR3, the DNA is TGCGCCAGCAGCCAAGTCGCGTACAGGGGCCCCCAGCCCCAGCATTTT. Encoded protein: CASSQVAYRGPQPQHF. This chain uses TRBV4-1 with TRBJ1-5; 7 bases agree with TRBD1. Germline CDR1 MGHRA, CDR2 YSYEKL. With 1 base clipped from V and 7 bases from J, the junction kept 10 bases outside the gene matches. The CDR3 extends over 16 amino acids.

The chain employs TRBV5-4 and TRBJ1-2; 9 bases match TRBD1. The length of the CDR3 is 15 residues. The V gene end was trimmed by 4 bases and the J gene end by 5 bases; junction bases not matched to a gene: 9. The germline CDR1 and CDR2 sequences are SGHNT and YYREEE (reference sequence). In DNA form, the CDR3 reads TGTGCCAGCAGCGCTCGACAGGGGGAAAGGTATGGCTACACCTTC. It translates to CASSARQGERYGYTF. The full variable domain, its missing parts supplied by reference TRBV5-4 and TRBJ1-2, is ETGVTQSPTHLIKTRGQQVTLRCSSQSGHNTVSWYQQALGQGPQFIFQYYREEENGRGNFPPRFSGLQFPNYSSELNVNALELDDSALYLCASSARQGERYGYTFGSGTRLTVV.

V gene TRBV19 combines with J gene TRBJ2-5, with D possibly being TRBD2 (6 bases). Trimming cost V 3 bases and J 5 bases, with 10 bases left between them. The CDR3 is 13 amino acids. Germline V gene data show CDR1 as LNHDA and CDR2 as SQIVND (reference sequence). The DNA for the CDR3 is TGTGCCAGTAGTATGGAGGGCGGCGAGACCCAGTACTTC. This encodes CASSMEGGETQYF.

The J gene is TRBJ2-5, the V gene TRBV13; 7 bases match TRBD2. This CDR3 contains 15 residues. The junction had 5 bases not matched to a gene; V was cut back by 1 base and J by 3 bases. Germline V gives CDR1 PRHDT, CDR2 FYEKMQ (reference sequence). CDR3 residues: CASSLAGGGEETQYF. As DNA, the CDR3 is TGTGCCAGCAGCTTAGCGGGAGGAGGCGAAGAGACCCAGTACTTC.

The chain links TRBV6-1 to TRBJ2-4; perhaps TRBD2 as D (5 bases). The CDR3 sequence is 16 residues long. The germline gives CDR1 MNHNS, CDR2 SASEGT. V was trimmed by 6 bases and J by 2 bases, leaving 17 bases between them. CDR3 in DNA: TGTGCCAGCAGCGAATACGGGGAGAAGTCCAAAAACATTCAGTACTTC. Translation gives CASSEYGEKSKNIQYF.

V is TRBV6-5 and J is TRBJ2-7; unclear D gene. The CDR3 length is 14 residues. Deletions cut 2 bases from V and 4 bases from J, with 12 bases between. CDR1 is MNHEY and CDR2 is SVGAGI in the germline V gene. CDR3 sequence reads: CASSYVSGFYEQYF. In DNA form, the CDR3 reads TGTGCCAGCAGTTACGTTTCTGGATTTTACGAGCAGTACTTC.

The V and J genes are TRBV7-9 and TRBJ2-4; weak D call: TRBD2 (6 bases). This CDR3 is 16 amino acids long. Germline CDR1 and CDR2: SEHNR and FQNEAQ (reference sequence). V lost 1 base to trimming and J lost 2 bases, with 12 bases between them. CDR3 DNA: TGTGCCAGCAGCTTAGGGGGGGTGTTGACCAAAAACATTCAGTACTTC. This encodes CASSLGGVLTKNIQYF.

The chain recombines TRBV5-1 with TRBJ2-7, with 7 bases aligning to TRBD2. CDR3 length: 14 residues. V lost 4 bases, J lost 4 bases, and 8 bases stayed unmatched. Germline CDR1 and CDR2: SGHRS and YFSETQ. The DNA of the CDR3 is TGCGCCAGCAGCGGCGGGGGTGGCGGGTACGAGCAGTACTTC. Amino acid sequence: CASSGGGGGYEQYF.

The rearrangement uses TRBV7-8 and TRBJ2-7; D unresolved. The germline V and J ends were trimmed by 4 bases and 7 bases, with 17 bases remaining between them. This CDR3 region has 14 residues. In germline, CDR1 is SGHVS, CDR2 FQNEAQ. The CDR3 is CASSSSNFVGEQYF. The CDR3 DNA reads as TGTGCCAGCAGCTCAAGCAACTTTGTAGGGGAGCAGTACTTC.

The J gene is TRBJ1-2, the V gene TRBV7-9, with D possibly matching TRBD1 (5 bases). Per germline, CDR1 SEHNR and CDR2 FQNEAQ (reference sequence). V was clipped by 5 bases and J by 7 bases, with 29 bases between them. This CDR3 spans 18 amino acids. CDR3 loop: CASSNAASPSGPRGGYTF. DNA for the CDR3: TGTGCCAGCAGCAACGCCGCCTCGCCTTCCGGGCCAAGGGGTGGCTACACCTTC.

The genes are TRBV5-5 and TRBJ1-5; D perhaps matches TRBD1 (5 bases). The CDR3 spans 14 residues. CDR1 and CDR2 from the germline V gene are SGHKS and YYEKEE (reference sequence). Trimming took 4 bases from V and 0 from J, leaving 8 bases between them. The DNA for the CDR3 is TGTGCCAGCAGCAAGACAGATAGCAATCAGCCCCAGCATTTT. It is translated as CASSKTDSNQPQHF.

Here the CDR3 reads CAWSVGPLGEQYF. As DNA, the CDR3 is TGTGCCTGGAGTGTGGGACCCCTCGGCGAGCAGTACTTC. J is TRBJ2-7 and V is TRBV30; D may correspond to TRBD1 or TRBD2 (5 bases each). Trimming shortened V by 0 bases and J by 6 bases, and 12 bases separated the two germline ends. The CDR3 is 13 amino acids. Germline lookup yields CDR1 GTSNPN and CDR2 SVGIG (reference sequence). The variable domain in full, completed from reference TRBV30 and TRBJ2-7, reads SQTIHQWPATLVQPVGSPLSLECTVEGTSNPNLYWYRQAAGRGLQLLFYSVGIGQISSEVPQNLSASRPQDRQFILSSKKLLLSDSGFYLCAWSVGPLGEQYFGPGTRLTVT.

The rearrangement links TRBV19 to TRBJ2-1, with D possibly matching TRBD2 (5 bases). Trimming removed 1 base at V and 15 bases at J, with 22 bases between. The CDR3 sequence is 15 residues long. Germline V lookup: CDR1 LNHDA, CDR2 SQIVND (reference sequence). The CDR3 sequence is CASSIGGWGAVQRFF. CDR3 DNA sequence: TGTGCCAGTAGTATAGGAGGGTGGGGAGCGGTACAGAGGTTCTTC. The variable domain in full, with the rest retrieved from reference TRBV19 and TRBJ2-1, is DGGITQSPKYLFRKEGQNVTLSCEQNLNHDAMYWYRQDPGQGLRLIYYSQIVNDFQKGDIAEGYSVSREKKESFPLTVTSAQKNPTAFYLCASSIGGWGAVQRFFGPGTRLTVL.

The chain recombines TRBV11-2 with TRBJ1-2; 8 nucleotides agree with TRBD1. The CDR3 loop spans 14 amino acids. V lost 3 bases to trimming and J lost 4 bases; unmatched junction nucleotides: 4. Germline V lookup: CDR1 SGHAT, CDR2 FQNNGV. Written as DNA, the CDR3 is TGTGCCAGCAGCTTTCTTACAGGGGGCTATGGCTACACCTTC. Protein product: CASSFLTGGYGYTF. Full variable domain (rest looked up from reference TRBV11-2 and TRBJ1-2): EAGVAQSPRYKIIEKRQSVAFWCNPISGHATLYWYQQILGQGPKLLIQFQNNGVVDDSQLPKDRFSAERLKGVDSTLKIQPAKLEDSAVYLCASSFLTGGYGYTFGSGTRLTVV.

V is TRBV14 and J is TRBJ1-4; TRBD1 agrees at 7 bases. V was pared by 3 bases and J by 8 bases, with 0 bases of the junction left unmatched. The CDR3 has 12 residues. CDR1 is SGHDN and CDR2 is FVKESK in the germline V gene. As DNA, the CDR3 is TGTGCCAGCAGCCAGGGACAGGAAAAACTGTTTTTT. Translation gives CASSQGQEKLFF.

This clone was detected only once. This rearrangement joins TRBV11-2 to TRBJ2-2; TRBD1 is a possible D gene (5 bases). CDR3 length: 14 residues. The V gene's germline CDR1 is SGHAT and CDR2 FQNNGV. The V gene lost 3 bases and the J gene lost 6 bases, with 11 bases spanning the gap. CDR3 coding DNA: TGTGCCAGCAGCTTTGACAGATTCCCCGGGGAGCTGTTTTTT. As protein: CASSFDRFPGELFF.

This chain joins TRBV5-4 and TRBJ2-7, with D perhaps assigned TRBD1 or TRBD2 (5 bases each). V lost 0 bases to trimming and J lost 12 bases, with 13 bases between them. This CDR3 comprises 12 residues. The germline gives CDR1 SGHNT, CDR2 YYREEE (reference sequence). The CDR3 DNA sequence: TGTGCCAGCAGCTTGGGACAGAAACTAGGGTACTTC. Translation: CASSLGQKLGYF.